This TCR beta chain was observed in a study of technical replicates of blood from a few donors. The table lists this clone with a count of one. Using immunoSEQ multiplex PCR, the repertoire was profiled, and TCRdb retains in-frame clones only, with some absent. The sample holds around 76,000 clones, less than 99% seen once. CDR1 and CDR2 (germline): LGHNA, YSLEER. Trimming took off 2 bases at V and 6 bases at J, with 13 bases between the two ends. The CDR3 sequence is 15 residues long. The source of this sequence is a human donor in good health. The J gene is TRBJ1-4, the V gene TRBV4-3; tentative D call: TRBD1 (5 bases). Sequencing input: T cells isolated from PBMCs. CDR3 sequence reads: CASSQSTGYDEKLFF. The CDR3 DNA reads TGCGCCAGCAGCCAATCTACAGGTTATGATGAAAAACTGTTTTTT.